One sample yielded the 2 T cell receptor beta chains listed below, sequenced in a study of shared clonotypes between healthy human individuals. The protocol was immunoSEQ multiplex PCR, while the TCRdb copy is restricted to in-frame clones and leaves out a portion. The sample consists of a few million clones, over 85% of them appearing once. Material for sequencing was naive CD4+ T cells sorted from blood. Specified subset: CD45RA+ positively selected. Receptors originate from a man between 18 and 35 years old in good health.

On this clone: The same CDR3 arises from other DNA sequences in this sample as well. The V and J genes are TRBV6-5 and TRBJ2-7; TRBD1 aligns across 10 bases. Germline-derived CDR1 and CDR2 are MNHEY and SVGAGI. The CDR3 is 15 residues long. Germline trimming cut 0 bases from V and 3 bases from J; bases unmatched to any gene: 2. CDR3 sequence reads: CASSYSRTGGYEQYF. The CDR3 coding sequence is TGTGCCAGCAGTTACTCCCGGACAGGGGGCTACGAGCAGTACTTC.

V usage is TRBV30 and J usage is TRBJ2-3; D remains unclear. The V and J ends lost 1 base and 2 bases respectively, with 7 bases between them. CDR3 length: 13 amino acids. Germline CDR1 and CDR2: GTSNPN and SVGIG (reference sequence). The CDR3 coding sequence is TGTGCCTGGAGTGAGACCCTCACAGATACGCAGTATTTT. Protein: CAWSETLTDTQYF.